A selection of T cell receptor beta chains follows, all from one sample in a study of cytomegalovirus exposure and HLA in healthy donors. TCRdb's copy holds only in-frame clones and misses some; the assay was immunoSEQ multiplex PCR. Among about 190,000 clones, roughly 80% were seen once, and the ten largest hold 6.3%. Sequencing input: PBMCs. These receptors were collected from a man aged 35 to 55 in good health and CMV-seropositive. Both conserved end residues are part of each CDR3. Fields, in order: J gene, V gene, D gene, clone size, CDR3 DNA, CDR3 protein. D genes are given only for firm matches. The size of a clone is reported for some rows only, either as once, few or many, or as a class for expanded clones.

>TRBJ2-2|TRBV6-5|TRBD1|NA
TGTGCCAGCAGTTTCGGACAGGGGGTCTCCGGGGAGCTGTTTTTT
CASSFGQGVSGELFF
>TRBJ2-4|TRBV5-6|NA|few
TGTGCCAGCAGCTTGGTAGTTGGGGGCGCGTATAACATTCAGTACTTC
CASSLVVGGAYNIQYF
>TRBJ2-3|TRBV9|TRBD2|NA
TGTGCCAGCAGCCCCGAAAGACTAGCGGGGTCAGATACGCAGTATTTT
CASSPERLAGSDTQYF
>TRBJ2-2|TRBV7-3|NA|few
TGTGCCACAAAGGGGGGGCCTAACACCGGGGAGCTGTTTTTT
CATKGGPNTGELFF
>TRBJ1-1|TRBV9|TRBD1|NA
TGTGCCAGCAGCGAGCTCTCAGGGGGAAGCGGCACTGAAGCTTTCTTT
CASSELSGGSGTEAFF
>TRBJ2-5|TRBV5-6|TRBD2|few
TGTGCCAGCAGTTACGGACTAGCGGGGGGGCGATTTGGAGAGACCCAGTACTTC
CASSYGLAGGRFGETQYF
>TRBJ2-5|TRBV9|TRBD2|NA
TGTGCCAGCAGCGTATCCCTGCGGGAGACTAGCGGACAAGAGACCCAGTACTTC
CASSVSLRETSGQETQYF
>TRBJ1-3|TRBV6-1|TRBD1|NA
TGTGCCAGCAGTGAAGCGCAGGGGGGCGTTGGAAACACCATATATTTT
CASSEAQGGVGNTIYF
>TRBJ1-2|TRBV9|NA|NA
TGTGCCAGCTGGACAGAAGACGGCTACACCTTC
CASWTEDGYTF
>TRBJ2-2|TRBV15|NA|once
TGTGCCACCAGCAGAGGAGGTGTGGTCGGGGAGCTGTTTTTT
CATSRGGVVGELFF
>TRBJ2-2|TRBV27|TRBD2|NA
TGTGCCAGCAACTCAGCGGGGGGGCAAGACGGGGAGCTGTTTTTT
CASNSAGGQDGELFF
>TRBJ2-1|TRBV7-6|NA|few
TGTGCCAGCAGCTTACCCCAGGGATCCTACAATGAGCAGTTCTTC
CASSLPQGSYNEQFF
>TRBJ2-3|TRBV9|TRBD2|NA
TGTGCCAGCAGCGTGTCTAGCGGGGGGGCAAGCACAGATACGCAGTATTTT
CASSVSSGGASTDTQYF
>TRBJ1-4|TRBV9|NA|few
TGTGCCAGCAGCGTAGGGGGCAGGCTAGGTGAAAAACTGTTTTTT
CASSVGGRLGEKLFF
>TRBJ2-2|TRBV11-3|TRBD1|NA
TGTGCCAGCAGCTTACGGACAGGGGACACCGGGGAGCTGTTTTTT
CASSLRTGDTGELFF
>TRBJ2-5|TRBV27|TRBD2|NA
TGTGCCAGCAGTCCCAGACTAGCGGGGATCGGCTTTCAAGAGACCCAGTACTTC
CASSPRLAGIGFQETQYF
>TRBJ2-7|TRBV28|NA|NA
TGTGCCAGCAAAACTAAATACCAGTCCTACGAGCAGTACTTC
CASKTKYQSYEQYF
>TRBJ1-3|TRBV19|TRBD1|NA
TGTGCCAGTACAAGATACGACAGGGTCGGAGACACCATATATTTT
CASTRYDRVGDTIYF
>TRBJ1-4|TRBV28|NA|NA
TGTGCCAGCAGTCTTGGGGGGACTAATGAAAAACTGTTTTTT
CASSLGGTNEKLFF
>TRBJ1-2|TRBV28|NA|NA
TGTGCCAGCAGCCTGATCAGGCCGTCCGATGGCTACACCTTC
CASSLIRPSDGYTF
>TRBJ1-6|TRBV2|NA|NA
TGTGCCAGCAGAGCGGGACAATATAATTCACCCCTCCACTTT
CASRAGQYNSPLHF
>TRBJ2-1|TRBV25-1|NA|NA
TGTGCCAGCAATTACCCAGGCCCGTACAATGAGCAGTTCTTC
CASNYPGPYNEQFF
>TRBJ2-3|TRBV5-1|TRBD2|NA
TGCGCCAGCAGCTTGGTGGGACTAGCATCTACGGGGCAGTATTTT
CASSLVGLASTGQYF
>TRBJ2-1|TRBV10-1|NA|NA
TGCGCCAGCAGTCCCAGGGTAGCCTACAATGAGCAGTTCTTC
CASSPRVAYNEQFF
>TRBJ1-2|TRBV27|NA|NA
TGTGCCAGCAGTTTATGGGGGAGGGGTTCCCATGGCTACACCTTC
CASSLWGRGSHGYTF
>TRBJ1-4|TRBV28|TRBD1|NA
TGTGCCAGCAGTTACAGGGGGCGCGTCTTTTTT
CASSYRGRVFF
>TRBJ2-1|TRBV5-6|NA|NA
TGTGCCAGCAGCTTGTATGAGACAGGGAGGAATGAGCAGTTCTTC
CASSLYETGRNEQFF
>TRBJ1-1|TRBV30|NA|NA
TGTGCCTGGAAGGACAGTTTAAACACTGAAGCTTTCTTT
CAWKDSLNTEAFF
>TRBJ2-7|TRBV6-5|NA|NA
TGTGCCAGCAGTTATGACAGACTCTCATACGAGCAGTACTTC
CASSYDRLSYEQYF
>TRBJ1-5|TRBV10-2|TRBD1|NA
TGCGCCAGCAGGATGACAGGGGATCAGCCCCAGCATTTT
CASRMTGDQPQHF
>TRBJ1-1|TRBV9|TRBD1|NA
TGTGCCAGCAGCCCCCGGACAGGCCAGGAAGCTTTCTTT
CASSPRTGQEAFF
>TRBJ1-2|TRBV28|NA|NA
TGTGCCAGCTTACCCACTCGCGTTAACTATGGCTACACCTTC
CASLPTRVNYGYTF
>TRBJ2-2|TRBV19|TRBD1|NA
TGTGCCAGTTTCGGGGTCGGACAGGGCCCCACCGGGGAGCTGTTTTTT
CASFGVGQGPTGELFF
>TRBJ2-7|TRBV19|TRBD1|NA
TGTGCCAGTAGAAGCCGGGACAGGCACAGTGGGCAGTACTTC
CASRSRDRHSGQYF
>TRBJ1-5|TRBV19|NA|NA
TGTGCCAGCCAGCTGGAAGGGGCGGCCAATCAGCCCCAGCATTTT
CASQLEGAANQPQHF
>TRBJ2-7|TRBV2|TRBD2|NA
TGTGCAAGGGAGGCGGGGGGCCCGAACGAGCAGTACTTC
CAREAGGPNEQYF
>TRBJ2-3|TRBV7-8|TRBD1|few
TGTGCCAGCAGTTTGGACAGGGGCACAGATACGCAGTATTTT
CASSLDRGTDTQYF
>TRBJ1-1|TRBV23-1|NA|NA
TGCGCCAGCTTATCTTATATTCCGGGGTTCGGGACTGAAGCTTTCTTT
CASLSYIPGFGTEAFF
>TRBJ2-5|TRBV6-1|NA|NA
TGTGCCAGCCCGAGGGCGGGGAACCAGGAAAAGACCCAGTACTTC
CASPRAGNQEKTQYF
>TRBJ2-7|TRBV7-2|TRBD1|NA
TGTGCCAGCAGCCGGACAGGGCGCTCCTACGAGCAGTACTTC
CASSRTGRSYEQYF
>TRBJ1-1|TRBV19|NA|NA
TGTGCCAGCCGGGGGATCGAAGCTTTCTTT
CASRGIEAFF
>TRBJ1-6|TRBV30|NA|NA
TGTGCCTGGGGGCCAGGGCAGGGAAATTCACCCCTCCACTTT
CAWGPGQGNSPLHF
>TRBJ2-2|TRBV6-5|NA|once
TGTGCCAGCAGTTACTTGGGCACCACCGGGGAGCTGTTTTTT
CASSYLGTTGELFF
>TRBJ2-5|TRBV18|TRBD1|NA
TGTGCCAGCTCACCGTTCATCCGGACAGGGGAGACCCAGTACTTC
CASSPFIRTGETQYF
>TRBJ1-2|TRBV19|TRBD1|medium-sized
TGTGCCAGTCAGGACCGGACCTCAGGGACAGCCTATGGCTACACCTTC
CASQDRTSGTAYGYTF
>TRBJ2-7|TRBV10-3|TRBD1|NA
TGTGCCATCAGCCCGGACAGGGATTTAGTTCGGGAGCAGTACTTC
CAISPDRDLVREQYF
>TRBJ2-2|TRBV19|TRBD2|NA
TGTGCCAGTAGTAGGCCTAGCGGGGGAAACACCGGGGAGCTGTTTTTT
CASSRPSGGNTGELFF
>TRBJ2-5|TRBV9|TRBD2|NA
TGTGCCAGCAGCGTAGGCGGCCTAGCGGGGGGGAGGACCCAGTACTTC
CASSVGGLAGGRTQYF
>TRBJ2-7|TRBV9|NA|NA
TGTGCCTCCTCCGGGTCAGACTCCTACGAGCAGTACTTC
CASSGSDSYEQYF
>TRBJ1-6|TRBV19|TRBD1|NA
TGTGCCAGTAGTATGGGACAGTTGGCTTCACCCCTCCACTTT
CASSMGQLASPLHF
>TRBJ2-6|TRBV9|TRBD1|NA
TGTGCCAGCAGCGTGTCCGGGACAGGGGGTTCTGGGGCCAACGTCCTGACTTTC
CASSVSGTGGSGANVLTF
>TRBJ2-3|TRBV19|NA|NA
TGTGCCAGTACCGGAACAGGCACAGATACGCAGTATTTT
CASTGTGTDTQYF
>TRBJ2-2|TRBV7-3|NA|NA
TGTGCCAGCAGCTTGTTAGTAGCCACCGGGGAGCTGTTTTTT
CASSLLVATGELFF
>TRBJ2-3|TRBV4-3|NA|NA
TGCGCCAGCAGCCAAGAGTGGTTCTCGGGGGGCGGGGGCACAGATACGCAGTATTTT
CASSQEWFSGGGGTDTQYF
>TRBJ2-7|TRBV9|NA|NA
TGTGCCAGCAGCTCGACAGTCTACGAGCAGTACTTC
CASSSTVYEQYF
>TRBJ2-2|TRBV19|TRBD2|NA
TGTGCCAGTAGTATTATTGTTAGCGGGGCTGCGAACACCGGGGAGCTGTTTTTT
CASSIIVSGAANTGELFF
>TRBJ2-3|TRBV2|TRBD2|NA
TGTGCCAGCAAGGGCGGGGGGGGCACAGATACGCAGTATTTT
CASKGGGGTDTQYF
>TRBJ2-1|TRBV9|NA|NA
TGTGCCAGCAGCGTAGCTACCAGGGCCGCCCGAGAGCAGTTCTTC
CASSVATRAAREQFF
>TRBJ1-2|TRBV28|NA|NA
TGTGCCAGCAGTTCCGACGGCCCAGGGGCCCCTAACTATGGCTACACCTTC
CASSSDGPGAPNYGYTF